This T cell receptor (beta chain) originates from a study of T cells after yellow fever vaccination. This CDR3 is 14 amino acids long. V was shortened by 2 bases and J by 3 bases, with 8 bases between the two germline ends. In germline, CDR1 is LGHNA, CDR2 YSLEER. MiXCR was run by TCRdb on the 5' RACE reads, yielding one entry per CDR3 protein. The repertoire includes 250,000 to 350,000 distinct CDR3 sequences, over 3.5% of them detected once, and approximately 19% sits in the top ten. This clonotype was counted between two and nine times. Sequencing used PBMCs, obtained 15 days after the yellow fever booster vaccination. The rearrangement uses TRBV4-3 and TRBJ2-1; D possibly corresponds to TRBD1 (5 bases). This clonotype originated in a man aged 18 to 35 who received the YFV17D yellow fever vaccine. The DNA of the CDR3 is TGCGCCAGCAGCCAACAGACAGTCTACAATGAGCAGTTCTTC. Translating it yields CASSQQTVYNEQFF.